A single sample is the source of the 16 T cell receptor beta chains below, sequenced in a study of blood T cell repertoires in COVID-19. The data were produced by immunoSEQ multiplex PCR, yet TCRdb's version contains in-frame clones alone and is incomplete. The sample includes around 200,000 clones, 80% of them seen just once. The sample was PBMCs or T cells enriched from blood (not recorded which). These receptors were collected from a woman aged 40-49 years with acute COVID-19.

The chain combines TRBV3-1 (or the pseudogene TRBV3-2) with TRBJ2-7; the match to TRBD1 covers 8 bases. The CDR3 extends over 14 amino acids. Trimming at V came to 1 base and at J to 10 bases, leaving 9 bases not matched to a gene. Germline CDR1 and CDR2: LGHDT and YNNKEL (reference sequence). The CDR3 DNA reads TGTGCCAGCAGCCAAGTTGTTCAGGGGGCTTCCCAGTACTTC. Encoded protein: CASSQVVQGASQYF.

The V gene is TRBV18, the J gene TRBJ2-5; 9 bases are a match to TRBD1. From germline, CDR1 is KGHSH and CDR2 LQKENI. V trimming: 6 bases; J trimming: 4 bases; junction bases outside the gene matches: 9. The CDR3 runs to 15 residues. CDR3 sequence: CASSGTGSRGETQYF. The CDR3 DNA reads as TGTGCCAGCTCCGGGACAGGGTCTCGAGGAGAGACCCAGTACTTC.

The chain combines TRBV10-3 with TRBJ1-3; 9 bases are a match to TRBD1. The CDR3 is 19 residues long. The germline CDR1 and CDR2 sequences are ENHRY and SYGVKD. V trimming: 0 bases; J trimming: 0 bases; junction bases outside the gene matches: 9. CDR3 DNA sequence: TGTGCCATCAGTGAGTCCTCCGGGACAGGGCCCCACTCTGGAAACACCATATATTTT. It yields the protein CAISESSGTGPHSGNTIYF.

The CDR3 reads CASSPDRVLLNEKLFF. DNA for the CDR3: TGTGCCAGCAGCCCCGACAGGGTCCTCCTTAATGAAAAACTGTTTTTT. The gene calls are TRBV7-9 and TRBJ1-4, with 7 bases aligning to TRBD1. The junction had 10 bases not matched to a gene; V was cut back by 5 bases and J by 4 bases. This CDR3 is 16 amino acids long. Germline V gene sequence: CDR1 SEHNR, CDR2 FQNEAQ (reference sequence).

There are a few counts of this clone. V usage is TRBV16 and J usage is TRBJ1-2; TRBD1 matches at 7 bases. The J segment lost 4 bases and the V segment lost 8 bases, leaving 10 bases of the junction unmatched. This CDR3 spans 14 amino acids. Germline CDR1 KGHSY, CDR2 FQNENV. CDR3: CASSTGTALYGYTF. The CDR3 DNA sequence: TGTGCCAGCTCAACGGGGACAGCCCTCTATGGCTACACCTTC.

CDR3 in amino acids: CASSRLAYEQYF. In DNA form, the CDR3 reads TGTGCCAGCAGTCGACTAGCGTACGAGCAGTACTTC. The chain is built from TRBV12-3 or TRBV12-4 and TRBJ2-7; 8 nucleotides match TRBD2. J lost 4 bases, V lost 5 bases, and 1 base had no gene match. The CDR3 totals 12 residues.

V is TRBV28 and J is TRBJ1-2; TRBD1 agrees at 7 bases. Germline CDR1 reads MDHEN; CDR2 reads SYDVKM. V trimming: 8 bases; J trimming: 1 base; junction bases outside the gene matches: 7. The CDR3 loop spans 14 amino acids. The CDR3 DNA reads TGTGCCAGCCTCCGGGACAGTCTTAACTATGGCTACACCTTC. It codes for CASLRDSLNYGYTF.

The chain employs TRBV19 and TRBJ1-1; 9 nucleotides agree with TRBD1. Trimming removed 7 bases from V and 5 bases from J; junction bases left unmatched: 5. Germline CDR1 reads LNHDA; CDR2 reads SQIVND (reference sequence). CDR3 length: 13 amino acids. CDR3 in amino acids: CASKGTGRTEAFF. The CDR3 nucleotides are TGTGCCAGTAAGGGGACAGGGAGGACTGAAGCTTTCTTT. The variable domain in full, with the rest retrieved from reference TRBV19 and TRBJ1-1, is DGGITQSPKYLFRKEGQNVTLSCEQNLNHDAMYWYRQDPGQGLRLIYYSQIVNDFQKGDIAEGYSVSREKKESFPLTVTSAQKNPTAFYLCASKGTGRTEAFFGQGTRLTVV.

J is TRBJ1-3 and V is TRBV5-1; D might be TRBD1 (5 bases). This CDR3 contains 15 residues. V shed 0 bases and J shed 0 bases, with 7 bases lying between them. Germline V CDR1 and CDR2: SGHRS, YFSETQ. In DNA, the CDR3 is TGCGCCAGCAGCTTGGGACAGAGCTCTGGAAACACCATATATTTT. Residues: CASSLGQSSGNTIYF. The complete variable domain, with remaining parts taken from reference TRBV5-1 and TRBJ1-3, reads KAGVTQTPRYLIKTRGQQVTLSCSPISGHRSVSWYQQTPGQGLQFLFEYFSETQRNKGNFPGRFSGRQFSNSRSEMNVSTLELGDSALYLCASSLGQSSGNTIYFGEGSWLTVV.

The chain joins TRBV30 to TRBJ1-1, with TRBD1 matching over 7 bases. Trimming cost V 2 bases and J 1 base; bases outside gene matches: 4. This CDR3 is built from 14 residues. Per the germline V gene, CDR1 is GTSNPN and CDR2 is SVGIG (reference sequence). The CDR3 spells CAWSHRGRNTEAFF. CDR3 sequence (DNA): TGTGCCTGGAGTCACAGGGGCCGGAACACTGAAGCTTTCTTT.

This chain uses TRBV7-9 with TRBJ2-7; no clear D gene. Between the trimmed V and J ends, which lost 3 bases and 9 bases, there was a span of 12 bases. The CDR3 is 12 residues long. The germline CDR1 and CDR2 sequences are SEHNR and FQNEAQ (reference sequence). CDR3 coding DNA: TGTGCCAGCAGCTTTACAGTCATGAGGCAGTACTTC. Translating gives CASSFTVMRQYF.

The rearrangement joins TRBV30 to TRBJ1-6; TRBD1 might be the D (6 bases). The CDR3 runs to 16 residues. Germline V CDR1 and CDR2: GTSNPN, SVGIG (reference sequence). V lost 4 bases to trimming and J lost 3 bases, with 16 bases between them. Here the CDR3 DNA reads TGTGCCTGGAACCCGGACAGCTCAGGCTATAATTCACCCCTCCACTTT. Protein: CAWNPDSSGYNSPLHF.

J is TRBJ1-3 and V is TRBV9; D is uncertain. The germline V and J ends were trimmed by 4 bases and 0 bases, with 14 bases remaining between them. This CDR3 contains 16 residues. The V gene's germline CDR1 is SGDLS and CDR2 YYNGEE. The CDR3 protein is CASSPLGSYSGNTIYF. CDR3 sequence (DNA): TGTGCCAGCAGCCCCCTGGGCAGCTACTCTGGAAACACCATATATTTT. Full variable domain (outside the CDR3, taken from reference TRBV9 and TRBJ1-3): DSGVTQTPKHLITATGQRVTLRCSPRSGDLSVYWYQQSLDQGLQFLIQYYNGEERAKGNILERFSAQQFPDLHSELNLSSLELGDSALYFCASSPLGSYSGNTIYFGEGSWLTVV.

The J gene is TRBJ1-4, the V gene TRBV18; perhaps TRBD1 as D (5 bases). Trimming cost V 3 bases and J 5 bases, with 19 bases left between them. CDR3 length equals 17 residues. From germline, CDR1 is KGHSH and CDR2 LQKENI. CDR3 DNA sequence: TGTGCCAGCTCACCCGTCGGGGGAGTAGTCAGGAATGAAAAACTGTTTTTT. Amino acid sequence: CASSPVGGVVRNEKLFF.

The chain joins TRBV19 to TRBJ1-1; 7 bases line up with TRBD1. CDR3 length: 15 amino acids. Germline V gives CDR1 LNHDA, CDR2 SQIVND (reference sequence). The V segment lost 5 bases and the J segment 5 bases; nucleotides outside the gene matches: 11. CDR3 residues: CASSEAGGSWTEAFF. Written as DNA, the CDR3 is TGTGCCAGTAGTGAAGCAGGGGGTTCGTGGACTGAAGCTTTCTTT.

This clone was counted a single time. The chain employs TRBV3-1 (or the pseudogene TRBV3-2) and TRBJ1-6, with TRBD1 as a possible D gene (6 bases). Germline V gene sequence: CDR1 LGHDT, CDR2 YNNKEL (reference sequence). Trimming removed 2 bases at V and 0 bases at J, with 8 bases between. The CDR3 has 16 residues. The CDR3 DNA reads as TGTGCCAGCAGCCAACAGGGGAGCTCCTATAATTCACCCCTCCACTTT. Encoded protein: CASSQQGSSYNSPLHF.